These 18 T cell receptor beta chains were all obtained from the same sample, sequenced in a study of T cell repertoires in cytomegalovirus infection. These receptors are not linked to any known antigen. TCRdb re-analysed the reads in MiXCR, keeping a single row per CDR3 protein. The table lists some 900,000 distinct CDR3 sequences, approximately 29% of them singletons. Sequencing used cultured CD8+ T cells from PBMCs, obtained from culture after CMV antigen stimulation. The source is a human donor in good health (CMV status not recorded). Some clones in this sample may be carry-over from other donors' samples.

The chain combines TRBV2 with TRBJ1-1, with D tentatively TRBD1 (5 bases). CDR3 length: 15 amino acids. The V and J ends lost 0 bases and 3 bases respectively, with 11 bases between them. CDR1 is SNHLY, CDR2 FYNNEI, per germline. The DNA of the CDR3 is TGTGCCAGCAGTGAAGCGCTTAGGGGAGACACTGAAGCTTTCTTT. This encodes CASSEALRGDTEAFF.

The table lists this clonotype with a few counts. The CDR3 reads CASGFHRDSRLISGNTIYF. CDR3 nucleotide sequence: TGTGCTAGTGGTTTCCACAGAGATTCCCGCTTGATCTCTGGAAACACCATATATTTT. The chain combines TRBV12-5 with TRBJ1-3; D gene ambiguous. Deletions cut 3 bases from V and 0 bases from J, with 21 bases between. This CDR3 contains 19 residues. Per the germline V gene, CDR1 is LGHNT and CDR2 is FRNRAP.

The CDR3 DNA reads as TGTGCCAGCACTCTATACCTGGGAGGGGGCTCCTATAATTCACCCCTCCACTTT. Translation gives CASTLYLGGGSYNSPLHF. The chain joins TRBV12-3 or TRBV12-4 to TRBJ1-6; a weak D match, TRBD1 (6 bases). The CDR3 totals 18 residues. The V end lost 7 bases, the J end lost 0 bases, and 19 bases lay between the germline ends.

This clonotype was counted many times. J is TRBJ1-5 and V is TRBV12-3 or TRBV12-4, with D hard to call. The ends were cut back, 6 bases at V and 0 bases at J, with 6 bases in the middle. The CDR3 spans 13 residues. CDR3 sequence: CASSPNSNQPQHF. The CDR3 nucleotides are TGTGCCAGCAGCCCGAATAGCAATCAGCCCCAGCATTTT.

This clonotype was picked up many times. This chain connects TRBV7-2 to TRBJ2-3, with a tentative D call TRBD2 (5 bases). Germline assignment: CDR1 SGHTA and CDR2 FQGNSA. This CDR3 spans 14 amino acids. V was trimmed by 6 bases and J by 4 bases, leaving 14 bases between them. CDR3 in DNA: TGTGCCAGCAGATCTCTCGGGATCGCAGATACGCAGTATTTT. Translated, it gives CASRSLGIADTQYF. Complete variable domain (other parts from reference TRBV7-2 and TRBJ2-3): GAGVSQSPSNKVTEKGKDVELRCDPISGHTALYWYRQSLGQGLEFLIYFQGNSAPDKSGLPSDRFSAERTGGSVSTLTIQRTQQEDSAVYLCASRSLGIADTQYFGPGTRLTVL.

This clonotype came up once. A read error may be the cause here, since a much bigger clone is one base away. This chain links TRBV7-2 with TRBJ2-3, with 11 bases that match TRBD2. Germline V CDR1 and CDR2: SGHTA, FQGNSA. The CDR3 runs 17 residues. The DNA for the CDR3 is TGTGCCAGCAGCTTAATAGCGGGGGGGCGTAGCACAGGTACGCAGTATTTT. This codes for CASSLIAGGRSTGTQYF.

This clonotype has a handful of counts. The chain links TRBV7-6 to TRBJ2-7; D is unclear. Trimming pared 2 bases from V and 2 bases from J, leaving 10 bases between. The CDR3 consists of 14 residues. CDR1 SGHVS and CDR2 FNYEAQ come from the germline V gene. CDR3 in DNA: TGTGCCAGCAGCTTACATACCGACCCCTACGAGCAGTACTTC. Translation: CASSLHTDPYEQYF.

The gene calls are TRBV29-1 and TRBJ1-2, with no clear D. Germline CDR1 and CDR2: SQVTM and ANQGSEA. This CDR3 has 13 amino acids. V lost 6 bases to trimming and J lost 0 bases, with 11 bases between them. The CDR3 DNA reads TGCAGCGTAGACCCCCGGGCTAACTATGGCTACACCTTC. It is translated as CSVDPRANYGYTF.

This clonotype was seen a few times. The CDR3: CASSARDGSYNEQFF. In nucleotides, the CDR3 is TGTGCCAGCAGTGCAAGGGACGGCTCCTACAATGAGCAGTTCTTC. The V gene is TRBV7-9, the J gene TRBJ2-1; TRBD1 or TRBD2 may be the D gene (5 bases each). The CDR3 has 15 residues. The V gene's germline CDR1 is SEHNR and CDR2 FQNEAQ (reference sequence). Trimming cost V 6 bases and J 0 bases, with 12 bases left between them.

V is TRBV6-1 and J is TRBJ2-3; 8 bases align to TRBD1. The CDR3 consists of 17 residues. The germline V gene encodes CDR1 MNHNS and CDR2 SASEGT. After removal of 2 bases from V and 0 bases from J, the junction contained 7 bases not matched to a gene. The CDR3 here is CASSEFWTGSSTDTQYF. The DNA for the CDR3 is TGTGCCAGCAGTGAATTTTGGACAGGGTCTAGCACAGATACGCAGTATTTT.

This clonotype was observed a few times. The V gene is TRBV7-6, the J gene TRBJ1-2, with a weak D call TRBD1 (5 bases). Germline values: CDR1 SGHVS, CDR2 FNYEAQ. CDR3 length: 14 residues. V lost 5 bases, J lost 5 bases, and 15 bases lay in between. Written as DNA, the CDR3 is TGTGCCAGCAGCCCCGACAGAGGAGATTATGGCTACACCTTC. Its translation is CASSPDRGDYGYTF.

J is TRBJ2-3 and V is TRBV27, with D possibly being TRBD1 (6 bases). The germline CDR1 and CDR2 sequences are MNHEY and SMNVEV (reference sequence). V was clipped by 2 bases and J by 2 bases, with 11 bases between them. The CDR3 spans 15 residues. In DNA, the CDR3 is TGTGCCAGCAGTTTACTGTACAGGGCCACAGATACGCAGTATTTT. This encodes CASSLLYRATDTQYF.

The V and J genes are TRBV4-1 and TRBJ2-7; 9 bases align to TRBD1. Germline CDR1 MGHRA, CDR2 YSYEKL. The length of the CDR3 is 15 residues. Trimming took 5 bases from V and 1 from J; bases not matched to a gene: 6. The CDR3 is CASSYTGTGSYEQYF. CDR3 DNA sequence: TGCGCCAGCAGCTATACCGGGACAGGGTCCTACGAGCAGTACTTC.

The chain links TRBV20-1 to TRBJ1-5; perhaps TRBD1 as D (5 bases). V was shortened by 3 bases and J by 5 bases, with 23 bases between the two germline ends. Germline V gene data show CDR1 as DFQATT and CDR2 as SNEGSKA (reference sequence). The CDR3 runs 17 residues. This CDR3 reads CSASIEGQPLSHQPQHF. The CDR3 DNA follows: TGCAGTGCTAGTATTGAGGGGCAGCCTCTCAGTCATCAGCCCCAGCATTTT.

The chain links TRBV20-1 to TRBJ2-1, with no clear D. Germline V gene sequence: CDR1 DFQATT, CDR2 SNEGSKA (reference sequence). Between the trimmed V and J ends, which lost 5 bases and 0 bases, there was a span of 11 bases. The CDR3 has 14 amino acids. Here the CDR3 DNA reads TGCAGTGCTCTATCAGGTAGCTCCTACAATGAGCAGTTCTTC. It yields the protein CSALSGSSYNEQFF.

This clonotype was counted a few times. The chain couples TRBV11-2 to TRBJ2-1, with D possibly being TRBD2 (5 bases). V was pared by 7 bases and J by 2 bases, with 21 bases between. The CDR3 consists of 17 residues. Germline assignment: CDR1 SGHAT and CDR2 FQNNGV. The CDR3 reads CASNAANRGLTYNEQFF. The CDR3 nucleotides read TGTGCCAGCAACGCAGCCAACCGGGGTTTAACCTACAATGAGCAGTTCTTC.

This clonotype has only a few counts. V gene TRBV2 combines with J gene TRBJ1-5; TRBD1 aligns across 7 bases. This CDR3 spans 13 amino acids. With V trimmed by 8 bases and J by 3 bases, 4 bases remained unmatched. Germline V gene data show CDR1 as SNHLY and CDR2 as FYNNEI. The CDR3 DNA sequence: TGTGCCAGCTACGGACAGGACAATCAGCCCCAGCATTTT. Protein: CASYGQDNQPQHF.

This clonotype was found a few times. V gene TRBV5-5 combines with J gene TRBJ2-1, with D tentatively TRBD2 (5 bases). The CDR3 consists of 15 residues. In germline, CDR1 is SGHKS, CDR2 YYEKEE (reference sequence). Trimming cost V 4 bases and J 2 bases, with 13 bases left between them. The CDR3 DNA follows: TGTGCCAGCAGCGAAGGCACTAGTGCCTACAATGAGCAGTTCTTC. This sequence encodes CASSEGTSAYNEQFF.